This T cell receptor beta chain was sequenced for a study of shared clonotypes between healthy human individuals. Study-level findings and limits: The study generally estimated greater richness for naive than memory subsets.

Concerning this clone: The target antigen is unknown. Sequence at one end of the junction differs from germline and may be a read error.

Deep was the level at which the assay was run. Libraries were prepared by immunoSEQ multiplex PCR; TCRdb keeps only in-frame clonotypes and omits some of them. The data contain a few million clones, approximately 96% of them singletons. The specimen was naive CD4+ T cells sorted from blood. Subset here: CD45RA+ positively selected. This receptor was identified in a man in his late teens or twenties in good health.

CDR3 nucleotide sequence: TGTGCCAGCAGCCTATCGGCCCGGGACAGGATTTTT. It is translated as CASSLSARDRIF. V is TRBV5-6 and J is TRBJ1-3, with 8 bases fitting TRBD1. CDR3 length: 12 residues. Germline V gene lookup returns CDR1 SGHDT and CDR2 YYEEEE.